Shown below are 10 T cell receptor beta chains from a single sample sequenced in a study of blood T cell repertoires in COVID-19. TCRdb keeps only in-frame clones here, not all; method: immunoSEQ multiplex PCR. In the table there are around 220,000 clones, 86% of which are singletons. The sequenced material came from peripheral blood. These receptors were collected from a woman between 50 and 59 years old with COVID-19, enrolled during active disease.

V gene TRBV6-5 combines with J gene TRBJ2-2; tentative D call: TRBD2 (5 bases). CDR3 length: 14 amino acids. Germline CDR1 reads MNHEY; CDR2 reads SVGAGI. V was clipped by 2 bases and J by 7 bases, with 11 bases between them. CDR3 amino acids: CASSYPARGGELFF. CDR3 DNA: TGTGCCAGCAGTTACCCCGCCCGGGGCGGGGAGCTGTTTTTT.

CDR3 loop: CASTRDRGLRNTIYF. CDR3 DNA sequence: TGTGCCAGCACTAGGGACAGGGGGTTAAGAAACACCATATATTTT. The genes are TRBV28 and TRBJ1-3, with TRBD1 identical over 11 bases. The V segment lost 7 bases and the J segment 5 bases; nucleotides outside the gene matches: 7. This CDR3 is built from 15 residues. The germline gives CDR1 MDHEN, CDR2 SYDVKM.

The chain carries TRBV7-8 and TRBJ2-1, with 9 bases that match TRBD2. V lost 1 base, J lost 1 base, and 8 bases stayed unmatched. The CDR3 runs 18 residues. CDR1 SGHVS and CDR2 FQNEAQ come from the germline V gene. CDR3 nucleotide sequence: TGTGCCAGCAGCTTAGGCGGGGGGGCAGAGTTTTCCTACAATGAGCAGTTCTTC. Encoded protein: CASSLGGGAEFSYNEQFF.

The gene calls are TRBV5-4 and TRBJ2-7; 7 bases map to TRBD2. CDR1 and CDR2 (germline): SGHNT, YYREEE (reference sequence). After removal of 3 bases from V and 7 bases from J, the junction contained 7 bases not matched to a gene. The CDR3 consists of 13 residues. In nucleotides, the CDR3 is TGTGCCAGCAGCTCGCACACCGGGGGGGAGCAGTACTTC. It specifies CASSSHTGGEQYF.

The V and J genes are TRBV3-1 (or the pseudogene TRBV3-2) and TRBJ1-1; a possible D gene is TRBD1 (5 bases). Trimming took off 1 base at V and 2 bases at J, with 5 bases between the two ends. The CDR3 sequence is 13 residues long. Germline CDR1 reads LGHDT; CDR2 reads YNNKEL (reference sequence). CDR3 nucleotides: TGTGCCAGCAGCCAAGGGGGCAACACTGAAGCTTTCTTT. It is translated as CASSQGGNTEAFF.

The chain has TRBV11-3 and TRBJ2-2, with D perhaps TRBD2 (6 bases). Trimming left V 5 bases short and J 6 bases short, with 16 bases between. Germline V gives CDR1 SGHNT, CDR2 YENEEA. The CDR3 sequence is 15 residues long. This CDR3 reads CASSPRGGWAGELFF. The CDR3 DNA sequence: TGTGCCAGCAGCCCTCGGGGAGGATGGGCCGGGGAGCTGTTTTTT.

The J gene is TRBJ2-7, the V gene TRBV28; TRBD2 matches 11 bases. CDR3 length: 15 residues. Germline CDR1 is MDHEN and CDR2 is SYDVKM. V lost 6 bases, J lost 0 bases, and 4 bases stayed unmatched. CDR3 in DNA: TGTGCCAGCAGCCCGACTAGCGGGGCCTCCTACGAGCAGTACTTC. It yields the protein CASSPTSGASYEQYF.

The chain carries TRBV5-1 and TRBJ2-1, with 15 bases aligning to TRBD2. V was clipped by 2 bases and J by 6 bases; unmatched bases: 6. Germline values: CDR1 SGHRS, CDR2 YFSETQ. This CDR3 comprises 17 residues. This chain's CDR3 is CASSFSGTSGGINEQFF. CDR3 DNA sequence: TGCGCCAGCAGCTTCTCCGGGACTAGCGGGGGGATCAATGAGCAGTTCTTC.

The CDR3 loop is CAISDRVAGYNEQFF. The CDR3 DNA is TGTGCCATCAGTGACAGGGTAGCGGGCTACAATGAGCAGTTCTTC. The chain carries TRBV10-3 and TRBJ2-1; TRBD2 matches 7 bases. V dropped 3 bases and J dropped 3; count of bases not matched to a gene: 5. CDR1 is ENHRY, CDR2 SYGVKD, per germline. There are 15 residues in the CDR3.

V gene TRBV21-1 combines with J gene TRBJ2-2; the D call TRBD1 from the table was never checked on the DNA. TRBV21-1 is designated a pseudogene. This CDR3 has 18 amino acids. Here the CDR3 DNA reads TGTGCCAGCAGCGAGATGGCTGCAGGGGCAATGAACACCGGGGAGCTGTTTTTT. This codes for CASSEMAAGAMNTGELFF.